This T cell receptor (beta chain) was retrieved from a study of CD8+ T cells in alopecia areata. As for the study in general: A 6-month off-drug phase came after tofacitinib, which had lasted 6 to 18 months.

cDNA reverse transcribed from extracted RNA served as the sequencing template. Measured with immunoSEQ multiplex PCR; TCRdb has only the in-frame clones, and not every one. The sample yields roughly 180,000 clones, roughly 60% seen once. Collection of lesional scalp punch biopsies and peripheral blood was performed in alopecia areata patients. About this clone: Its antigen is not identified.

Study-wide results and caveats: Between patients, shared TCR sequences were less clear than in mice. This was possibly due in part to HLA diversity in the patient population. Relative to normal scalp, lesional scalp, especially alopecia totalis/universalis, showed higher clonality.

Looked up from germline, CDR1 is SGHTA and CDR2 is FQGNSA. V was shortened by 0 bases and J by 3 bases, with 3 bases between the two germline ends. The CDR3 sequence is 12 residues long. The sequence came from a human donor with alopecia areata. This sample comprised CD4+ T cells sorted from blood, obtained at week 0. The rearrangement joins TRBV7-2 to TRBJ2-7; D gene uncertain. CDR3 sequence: CASSLANYEQYF. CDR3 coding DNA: TGTGCCAGCAGCTTAGCTAACTACGAGCAGTACTTC.